The clone carrying this TCR beta chain was counted ten times or more. Its antigen remains unidentified. The data stem from a study of metastatic and nonmetastatic thyroid tumors. Looking at the study overall: Malignant and benign thyroid patients had repertoires compared in peripheral blood and tumor or nodule tissue. Study-wide findings and caveats: A significant increase in TCR beta diversity was reportedly seen in malignant thyroid tumors relative to benign nodules, in blood and tumor.

The CDR3 contains 15 residues. V was pared by 3 bases and J by 3 bases, with 8 bases of the junction left unmatched. Germline CDR1 SGHRS, CDR2 YFSETQ. Nobody among the patients had been given any treatment before thyroid surgery. Methods used by the authors: Between-group CDR3 differences, defined by clinicopathological status, yielded a distant-metastasis classifier for papillary thyroid cancer. MiXCR was used by TCRdb to re-call the PCR reads. The V and J calls follow TCRdb's processing rather than the paper's. The sample includes 9,000 to 15,000 clones, 30% to 35% of them seen just once. The chain combines TRBV5-1 with TRBJ2-5, with 7 bases aligning to TRBD1. The TCR sequence derives from a female donor with papillary thyroid cancer or a benign thyroid nodule (not recorded which). Some clones in this sample may be carry-over from other donors' samples. The sequenced sample consisted of tumor tissue. The CDR3 is CASSWYRGSEETQYF. The DNA of the CDR3 is TGCGCCAGCAGCTGGTACAGGGGAAGTGAAGAGACCCAGTACTTC.